This T cell receptor beta chain is from a study of OX40 agonist ivuxolimab in advanced cancers. Study as a whole: Mean age about 60 years, range 23 to 79; 82.7% male.

The CDR3 runs 12 residues. Between the trimmed V and J ends, which lost 2 bases and 4 bases, there was a span of 6 bases. Germline lookup yields CDR1 SGHNT and CDR2 YENEEA. Method: immunoSEQ multiplex PCR; TCRdb's copy keeps in-frame clones and lacks some. The sample carries roughly 64,000 clones, about four fifths recorded once. This chain connects TRBV11-3 to TRBJ2-7; tentative D call: TRBD2 (6 bases). The sample here was CD4+ or CD8+ T cells sorted from blood, taken in a trial of the OX40 agonist ivuxolimab. The sequence came from an adult with an advanced solid tumor such as melanoma, head and neck, liver or kidney cancer. The CDR3 nucleotides read TGTGCCAGCAGCTTACGGGGGTACGAGCAGTACTTC. Protein product: CASSLRGYEQYF.